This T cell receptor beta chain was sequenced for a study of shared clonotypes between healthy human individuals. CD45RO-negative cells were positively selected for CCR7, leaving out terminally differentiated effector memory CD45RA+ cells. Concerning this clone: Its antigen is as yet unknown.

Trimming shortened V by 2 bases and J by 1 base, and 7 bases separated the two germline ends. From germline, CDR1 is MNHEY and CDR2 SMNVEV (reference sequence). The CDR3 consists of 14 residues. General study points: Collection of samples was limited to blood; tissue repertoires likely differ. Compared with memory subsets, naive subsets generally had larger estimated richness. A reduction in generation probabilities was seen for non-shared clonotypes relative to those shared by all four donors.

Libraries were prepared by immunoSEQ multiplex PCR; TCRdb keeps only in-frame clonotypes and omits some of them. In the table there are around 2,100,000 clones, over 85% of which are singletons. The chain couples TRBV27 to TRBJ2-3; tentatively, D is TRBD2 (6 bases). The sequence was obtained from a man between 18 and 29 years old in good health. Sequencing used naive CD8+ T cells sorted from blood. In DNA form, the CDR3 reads TGTGCCAGCAGTTTAGGGGAGGGCACAGATACGCAGTATTTT. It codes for CASSLGEGTDTQYF.